These 23 T cell receptor beta chains originate from one sample sequenced in a study of CD8 T cells in Susac syndrome. Reverse transcription used about 0.45 to 1 ug RNA and random hexamers. Via MiXCR, TCRdb re-called the immunoSEQ multiplex PCR reads, giving one row per CDR3 protein. The sample has tens of thousands of distinct CDR3 sequences, 95% seen once. What was sequenced was CD8+ T cells from PBMCs. All receptors come from a human donor with Susac syndrome.

V gene TRBV20-1 combines with J gene TRBJ1-1; D not resolved. The CDR3 sequence is 11 residues long. The V end was cut by 6 bases, the J end by 3 bases, with 8 bases between. Germline V gives CDR1 DFQATT, CDR2 SNEGSKA (reference sequence). CDR3 coding DNA: TGCAGTGCGGTTAAGGACACTGAAGCTTTCTTT. Its protein product is CSAVKDTEAFF.

The genes are TRBV5-1 and TRBJ2-1; TRBD2 agrees at 13 bases. CDR1 is SGHRS and CDR2 is YFSETQ in the germline V gene. This CDR3 region has 15 residues. V was clipped by 4 bases and J by 9 bases; unmatched bases: 7. The CDR3 nucleotides read TGCGCCAGCAGCGGGGGGACTAGCGGGACGGGTGAGCAGTTCTTC. Its translation is CASSGGTSGTGEQFF.

The chain links TRBV20-1 to TRBJ2-7, with a weak D call TRBD1 (6 bases). The CDR3 contains 12 residues. Germline V gene lookup returns CDR1 DFQATT and CDR2 SNEGSKA (reference sequence). The V end was cut by 5 bases, the J end by 0 bases, with 8 bases between. CDR3: CSAPDSSYEQYF. Written as DNA, the CDR3 is TGCAGTGCTCCGGACAGCTCCTACGAGCAGTACTTC.

The rearrangement uses TRBV5-1 and TRBJ2-3; D is undetermined. CDR3 length: 15 amino acids. V was cut by 5 bases and J by 0 bases, with 13 bases left in between. Germline V gene sequence: CDR1 SGHRS, CDR2 YFSETQ. DNA of the CDR3: TGCGCCAGCAGTTCGTTAGGTGCTAGCACAGATACGCAGTATTTT. Translated, it gives CASSSLGASTDTQYF.

This chain links TRBV9 with TRBJ2-7; perhaps D is TRBD1 or TRBD2 (6 bases each). The germline V gene encodes CDR1 SGDLS and CDR2 YYNGEE. Trimming took 4 bases from V and 6 from J, leaving 20 bases between them. The CDR3 contains 15 residues. The CDR3 loop is CASSSEGHGVSEQYF. CDR3 DNA: TGTGCCAGCAGCTCGGAGGGACACGGAGTTAGCGAGCAGTACTTC.

This chain joins TRBV28 and TRBJ2-5; 7 bases map to TRBD2. The J segment lost 2 bases and the V segment lost 6 bases, leaving 15 bases of the junction unmatched. This CDR3 spans 17 amino acids. The germline gives CDR1 MDHEN, CDR2 SYDVKM. The CDR3, as DNA: TGTGCCAGCAGCCTACTAAGTACGGGAGGACTACAAGAGACCCAGTACTTC. It yields the protein CASSLLSTGGLQETQYF.

The CDR3 DNA sequence: TGTGCCAGCAGTTTACTAGCGGGAGGGCAAGAGACCCAGTACTTC. Protein sequence: CASSLLAGGQETQYF. J is TRBJ2-5 and V is TRBV28, with TRBD2 matching over 12 bases. Germline V gene lookup returns CDR1 MDHEN and CDR2 SYDVKM. The CDR3 contains 15 residues. The J segment lost 2 bases and the V segment lost 2 bases, leaving 0 bases of the junction unmatched.

CDR3 bases: TGTGCCAGCTCATCCCGGGACAGTAGCACAGATACGCAGTATTTT. This gives the protein CASSSRDSSTDTQYF. This chain joins TRBV18 and TRBJ2-3; 7 bases align to TRBD1. Germline trimming cut 5 bases from V and 0 bases from J; bases unmatched to any gene: 5. The CDR3 has 15 residues. Per the germline V gene, CDR1 is KGHSH and CDR2 is LQKENI.

On this clonotype: At one of its ends the junction is not consistent with the germline gene, which may arise from a read error. The chain employs TRBV7-7 and TRBJ2-1, with 9 bases aligning to TRBD1. Germline CDR1 is SSHAT and CDR2 is FNYEAQ (reference sequence). The CDR3 is 16 amino acids. The chain's CDR3 is CASSLDPGQGNNEQFF. CDR3 DNA sequence: TGTGCTAGCAGCTTAGATCCGGGACAGGGAAACAATGAGCAGTTCTTC.

This chain connects TRBV5-1 to TRBJ2-5, with unresolved D. V was pared by 4 bases and J by 2 bases, with 6 bases between. CDR1 and CDR2 from the germline V gene are SGHRS and YFSETQ. CDR3 size: 12 residues. The CDR3 DNA follows: TGCGCCAGCAGCCCCACTCAAGAGACCCAGTACTTC. Translation: CASSPTQETQYF.

This chain connects TRBV25-1 to TRBJ1-2; 7 nucleotides match TRBD1. The length of the CDR3 is 14 residues. The V segment lost 3 bases and the J segment 3 bases; nucleotides outside the gene matches: 4. Germline-derived CDR1 and CDR2 are MGHDK and SYGVNS. CDR3 coding DNA: TGTGCCAGCAGTGATTCCGGGACAGACTATGGCTACACCTTC. It encodes CASSDSGTDYGYTF.

This chain connects TRBV12-3 or TRBV12-4 to TRBJ1-4; 9 bases are shared with TRBD1. This CDR3 contains 11 residues. The V and J ends lost 6 bases and 12 bases, in that order; junction bases with no gene match: 2. CDR3 DNA: TGTGCCAGCAGAACAGGGGGCCAACTGTTTTTT. It is translated as CASRTGGQLFF.

CDR3 loop: CSVEGWGTLAYEQYF. The CDR3 DNA is TGCAGCGTTGAAGGGTGGGGGACACTAGCCTACGAGCAGTACTTC. The rearrangement uses TRBV29-1 and TRBJ2-7, with D maybe TRBD1 (6 bases). Germline V gene data show CDR1 as SQVTM and CDR2 as ANQGSEA. With 1 base removed from V and 2 bases from J, the gap between germline ends came to 15 bases. There are 15 residues in the CDR3.

The chain combines TRBV6-1 with TRBJ2-1; TRBD2 agrees at 9 bases. The CDR3 totals 19 residues. Germline CDR1 and CDR2: MNHNS and SASEGT. V shed 5 bases and J 6 bases; nucleotides not matched to a gene: 20. This CDR3 reads CASSPTGTPGLATGNEQFF. The CDR3 DNA reads as TGTGCCAGCAGTCCAACCGGGACCCCGGGACTAGCTACGGGCAATGAGCAGTTCTTC.

The chain is built from TRBV30 and TRBJ2-3; tentative D call: TRBD2 (5 bases). Trimming took off 7 bases at V and 1 base at J, with 12 bases between the two ends. Germline CDR1 is GTSNPN and CDR2 is SVGIG (reference sequence). The CDR3 extends over 13 amino acids. CDR3 region: CAFLGLGTDTQYF. In DNA form, the CDR3 reads TGTGCCTTCCTAGGACTGGGCACAGATACGCAGTATTTT.

The chain carries TRBV11-2 and TRBJ2-7; no clear D. The CDR3 is made up of 12 amino acids. The germline gives CDR1 SGHAT, CDR2 FQNNGV. V gave up 3 bases and J gave up 2 bases, with 5 bases separating them. In DNA form, the CDR3 reads TGTGCCAGCAGCTTTCTGGCCTACGAGCAGTACTTC. It yields the protein CASSFLAYEQYF.

V and J are TRBV20-1 and TRBJ1-1, with D perhaps matching TRBD1 (5 bases). Trimming shortened V by 0 bases and J by 0 bases, and 14 bases separated the two germline ends. Germline CDR1 DFQATT, CDR2 SNEGSKA (reference sequence). The CDR3 extends over 16 amino acids. CDR3 amino acids: CSARDLGDWMNTEAFF. CDR3 nucleotides: TGCAGTGCTAGAGATTTGGGGGATTGGATGAACACTGAAGCTTTCTTT.

Only a few counts were recorded for this clonotype. The gene calls are TRBV29-1 and TRBJ2-7; 8 positions agree with TRBD1. There are 12 residues in the CDR3. The V gene's germline CDR1 is SQVTM and CDR2 ANQGSEA. Losses at the gene ends were 4 bases for V and 4 bases for J; bases not matched to a gene: 3. CDR3 DNA sequence: TGCAGCGTTGGGGGACAGGATTACGAGCAGTACTTC. It is translated as CSVGGQDYEQYF.

V and J are TRBV9 and TRBJ2-5; D unclear. V was cut by 4 bases and J by 9 bases, with 7 bases left in between. Germline CDR1 SGDLS, CDR2 YYNGEE. The CDR3 runs 10 residues. In nucleotides, the CDR3 is TGTGCCAGCAGCCCCGGGCCCCAGTACTTC. This sequence encodes CASSPGPQYF.

The V call is TRBV4-1, the J call TRBJ2-1; possibly TRBD1 or TRBD2 for D (6 bases each). The germline V and J ends were trimmed by 8 bases and 2 bases, with 16 bases remaining between them. The CDR3 spans 15 residues. In germline, CDR1 is MGHRA, CDR2 YSYEKL. The CDR3 region has the DNA TGCGCCAGCGGGCGGGACACGAATACCTACAATGAGCAGTTCTTC. Protein sequence: CASGRDTNTYNEQFF.

The gene calls are TRBV29-1 and TRBJ2-2, with D hard to call. The germline gives CDR1 SQVTM, CDR2 ANQGSEA. This CDR3 region has 13 residues. V gave up 6 bases and J gave up 0 bases, with 8 bases separating them. The CDR3 here is CSVDSTNTGELFF. The DNA for the CDR3 is TGCAGCGTAGACTCAACGAACACCGGGGAGCTGTTTTTT.

CDR3 amino acids: CSAREETDSYGYTF. CDR3 bases: TGCAGTGCTAGAGAGGAGACGGATTCCTATGGCTACACCTTC. This chain uses TRBV20-1 with TRBJ1-2; D unresolved. Trimming removed 0 bases from V and 4 bases from J, with 12 bases in between. The CDR3 is 14 amino acids. Germline lookup yields CDR1 DFQATT and CDR2 SNEGSKA (reference sequence).

This chain links TRBV27 with TRBJ1-1, with D maybe TRBD1 (5 bases). This CDR3 has 14 amino acids. CDR1 is MNHEY and CDR2 is SMNVEV in the germline V gene (reference sequence). V dropped 0 bases and J dropped 1 base, with 6 bases sitting between them. CDR3 residues: CASSLSGGNTEAFF. The CDR3 DNA is TGTGCCAGCAGTTTATCCGGGGGGAACACTGAAGCTTTCTTT.